This entry features one T cell receptor (beta chain) sequence. These data belong to a study of control samples from healthy donors and cancer patients. The protocol was immunoSEQ multiplex PCR, while the TCRdb copy is restricted to in-frame clones and leaves out a portion. The data show more than 65,000 clones, more than 75% seen once. The CDR3 runs 15 residues. V shed 6 bases, J shed 4 bases, and the junction held 7 bases outside the gene matches. Germline assignment: CDR1 SGHAT and CDR2 FQDESV (reference sequence). This chain uses TRBV11-1 with TRBJ2-3; TRBD2 aligns across 10 bases. What was sequenced was blood. This clonotype originated in a man aged 50-59 years in good health. The CDR3: CASSWLAGVADTQYF. CDR3 nucleotide sequence: TGTGCCAGCAGTTGGCTAGCGGGAGTCGCAGATACGCAGTATTTT.